Each of the 16 T cell receptor beta chains below was sequenced from the same sample in a study of blood T cell repertoires in COVID-19. Sequencing used immunoSEQ multiplex PCR; TCRdb keeps in-frame clones, though not all of them. This table has roughly 150,000 clones, roughly 80% appearing once. Material: PBMCs or T cells enriched from blood (not recorded which). Every receptor here comes from a woman in her fifties or sixties who had recovered from COVID-19.

The chain is built from TRBV21-1 and TRBJ2-7; the D call of TRBD1 is as the table states it, not checked on the DNA. TRBV21-1 is a pseudogene. The CDR3 totals 16 residues. CDR3 in amino acids: CASSKAGRAAPYEQYV. DNA for the CDR3: TGTGCCAGCAGCAAAGCAGGCAGGGCTGCGCCCTACGAGCAGTACGTC.

The gene calls are TRBV7-9 and TRBJ2-6; possibly TRBD1 for D (6 bases). Trimming removed 5 bases from V and 1 base from J, with 21 bases in between. This CDR3 is built from 19 residues. The germline V gene encodes CDR1 SEHNR and CDR2 FQNEAQ (reference sequence). The CDR3 is CASSLRPGHHGSGANVLTF. CDR3 in DNA: TGTGCCAGCAGCCTCCGGCCGGGACATCATGGGTCTGGGGCCAACGTCCTGACTTTC.

This rearrangement joins TRBV11-1 to TRBJ1-2; tentatively, D is TRBD1 (6 bases). The ends were cut back, 5 bases at V and 2 bases at J, with 12 bases in the middle. This CDR3 is 14 amino acids long. Germline CDR1 reads SGHAT; CDR2 reads FQDESV (reference sequence). CDR3 region: CASSPRGQNYGYTF. As DNA, the CDR3 is TGTGCCAGCAGCCCTAGAGGACAGAACTATGGCTACACCTTC.

The CDR3 bases are TGCGCCAGCAGCTCCTTAGGTGGGACAGGCTTTGGGGAGACCCAGTACTTC. Protein: CASSSLGGTGFGETQYF. J is TRBJ2-5 and V is TRBV5-1; TRBD1 matches 8 bases. The CDR3 is made up of 17 amino acids. The V gene's germline CDR1 is SGHRS and CDR2 YFSETQ. V gave up 3 bases and J gave up 5 bases; unmatched junction bases: 15.

The V gene is TRBV21-1, the J gene TRBJ1-3; the D call TRBD1 from the table was never checked on the DNA. TRBV21-1 is marked as a pseudogene. The CDR3 has 16 amino acids. This chain's CDR3 is CASSKPRTGPGDTIYF. The CDR3 DNA reads as TGTGCCAGCAGCAAACCCCGGACAGGTCCTGGGGACACCATATATTTT.

This clone was detected a few times. The chain uses TRBV24-1 and TRBJ2-2, with D possibly being TRBD1 (6 bases). The germline V gene has CDR1 KGHDR and CDR2 SFDVKD. CDR3 length equals 17 residues. V was trimmed by 1 base and J by 0 bases, leaving 11 bases between them. The CDR3 loop reads CATSDLGGKANTGELFF. The CDR3 DNA is TGTGCCACCAGTGATTTAGGGGGAAAAGCGAACACCGGGGAGCTGTTTTTT.

V usage is TRBV7-2 and J usage is TRBJ2-5, with 7 bases lining up with TRBD1. Germline lookup yields CDR1 SGHTA and CDR2 FQGNSA. V was clipped by 5 bases and J by 6 bases; unmatched bases: 15. The CDR3 spans 16 residues. CDR3 nucleotide sequence: TGTGCCAGCAGCGCCCAGGGCATACAGGGGCGGAAGACCCAGTACTTC. The encoded protein is CASSAQGIQGRKTQYF. Supplemented by reference TRBV7-2 and TRBJ2-5, the full variable domain reads GAGVSQSPSNKVTEKGKDVELRCDPISGHTALYWYRQSLGQGLEFLIYFQGNSAPDKSGLPSDRFSAERTGGSVSTLTIQRTQQEDSAVYLCASSAQGIQGRKTQYFGPGTRLLVL.

The CDR3 spells CASRAQGGTANEQFF. The DNA of the CDR3 is TGTGCCAGCAGGGCCCAGGGAGGAACGGCCAATGAGCAGTTCTTC. The rearrangement uses TRBV3-1 (or the pseudogene TRBV3-2) and TRBJ2-1, with D tentatively TRBD2 (6 bases). The CDR3 length is 15 residues. V lost 6 bases and J 6 bases, leaving 18 bases between the germline ends. The germline V gene has CDR1 LGHDT and CDR2 YNNKEL (reference sequence).

This chain connects TRBV2 to TRBJ1-2, with 7 bases identical to TRBD1. V lost 2 bases to trimming and J lost 8 bases; unmatched junction nucleotides: 5. The CDR3 runs to 13 residues. The V gene's germline CDR1 is SNHLY and CDR2 FYNNEI. Here the CDR3 reads CASSERKTGGYTF. The CDR3, as DNA: TGTGCCAGCAGTGAACGTAAGACAGGGGGCTACACCTTC.

The sample holds a few counts of this clone. The chain recombines TRBV6-5 with TRBJ2-7; 11 bases agree with TRBD2. J lost 6 bases, V lost 5 bases, and 6 bases had no gene match. Germline V gene data show CDR1 as MNHEY and CDR2 as SVGAGI. This CDR3 has 14 amino acids. The CDR3 DNA follows: TGTGCCAGCAGTCCGGGACTAGCGGCGAGCGAGCAGTACGTC. It encodes CASSPGLAASEQYV.

The rearrangement uses TRBV5-5 and TRBJ1-6, with no clear D. Trimming left V 3 bases short and J 7 bases short, with 17 bases between. The length of the CDR3 is 16 residues. CDR1 and CDR2 (germline): SGHKS, YYEKEE (reference sequence). The CDR3 DNA sequence: TGTGCCAGCAGCTACGGAGCCAATATGATCAATTCACCCCTCCACTTT. Translation: CASSYGANMINSPLHF.

The chain joins TRBV2 to TRBJ2-1; TRBD1 agrees at 9 bases. Germline assignment: CDR1 SNHLY and CDR2 FYNNEI. The ends lost 5 bases at V and 6 bases at J; junction bases unmatched: 5. This CDR3 contains 14 residues. The CDR3 sequence: CASSRETGGNEQFF. Written as DNA, the CDR3 is TGTGCCAGCAGTAGAGAGACAGGGGGCAATGAGCAGTTCTTC. The full variable domain, with the rest looked up from reference TRBV2 and TRBJ2-1, is EPEVTQTPSHQVTQMGQEVILRCVPISNHLYFYWYRQILGQKVEFLVSFYNNEISEKSEIFDDQFSVERPDGSNFTLKIRSTKLEDSAMYFCASSRETGGNEQFFGPGTRLTVL.

The chain combines TRBV5-1 with TRBJ2-5; TRBD1 is a possible D gene (5 bases). Per the germline V gene, CDR1 is SGHRS and CDR2 is YFSETQ. This CDR3 is built from 17 residues. V was shortened by 1 base and J by 4 bases, with 20 bases between the two germline ends. In nucleotides, the CDR3 is TGCGCCAGCAGCTTGAGGGCAGGGATTAAAGAAGGAGAGACCCAGTACTTC. This sequence encodes CASSLRAGIKEGETQYF.

This clone was detected only a few times. This rearrangement joins TRBV28 to TRBJ1-3; D unresolved. From germline, CDR1 is MDHEN and CDR2 SYDVKM. The CDR3 spans 14 residues. V was pared by 1 base and J by 1 base, with 5 bases between. The CDR3 DNA follows: TGTGCCAGCAGTTTATTACAGTCTGGAAACACCATATATTTT. Translating gives CASSLLQSGNTIYF.

The chain combines TRBV5-4 with TRBJ2-1; 13 bases are shared with TRBD2. CDR1 is SGHNT and CDR2 is YYREEE in the germline V gene (reference sequence). The CDR3 totals 17 residues. Trimming removed 4 bases from V and 5 bases from J; junction bases left unmatched: 9. As DNA, the CDR3 is TGTGCCAGCAGCCCACCGACTAGCGGGGGGCCGGACAATGAGCAGTTCTTC. Translating gives CASSPPTSGGPDNEQFF. Full variable domain (missing parts from reference TRBV5-4 and TRBJ2-1): ETGVTQSPTHLIKTRGQQVTLRCSSQSGHNTVSWYQQALGQGPQFIFQYYREEENGRGNFPPRFSGLQFPNYSSELNVNALELDDSALYLCASSPPTSGGPDNEQFFGPGTRLTVL.

The CDR3 DNA follows: TGTGCCAGCAGTCCCCGGGACAGGGGGCGAAAGGCAACTAATGAAAAACTGTTTTTT. Translated, it gives CASSPRDRGRKATNEKLFF. The chain links TRBV28 to TRBJ1-4; 12 positions match TRBD1. Germline V gene sequence: CDR1 MDHEN, CDR2 SYDVKM. J gave up 0 bases and V 5 bases, and 10 bases lay outside the gene matches. CDR3 size: 19 residues.